This T cell receptor (beta chain) was recorded in a study of blood T cell repertoires in COVID-19. In the authors' methods: Estimation of nucleated cell counts relied on the amplification of reference gene primers. The protocol was immunoSEQ multiplex PCR, while the TCRdb copy is restricted to in-frame clones and leaves out a portion. V and J calls and clone size are those listed in that table; D and trimming were worked out from the DNA. The sample lists around 130,000 clones, just over 75% seen once, with 9.5% to 14% in the top ten. The table lists this clone with a few counts. V was trimmed by 2 bases and J by 3 bases, leaving 13 bases between them. The germline gives CDR1 MNHNS, CDR2 SASEGT. This CDR3 is 16 amino acids long.

Sequencing input: peripheral blood. The J gene is TRBJ1-4, the V gene TRBV6-1; weak D call: TRBD1 (5 bases). This clonotype originated in a human donor in a cohort sampled during active COVID-19. The CDR3 spells CASSETAGTSNEKLFF. Written as DNA, the CDR3 is TGTGCCAGCAGTGAAACTGCAGGGACTTCTAATGAAAAACTGTTTTTT.